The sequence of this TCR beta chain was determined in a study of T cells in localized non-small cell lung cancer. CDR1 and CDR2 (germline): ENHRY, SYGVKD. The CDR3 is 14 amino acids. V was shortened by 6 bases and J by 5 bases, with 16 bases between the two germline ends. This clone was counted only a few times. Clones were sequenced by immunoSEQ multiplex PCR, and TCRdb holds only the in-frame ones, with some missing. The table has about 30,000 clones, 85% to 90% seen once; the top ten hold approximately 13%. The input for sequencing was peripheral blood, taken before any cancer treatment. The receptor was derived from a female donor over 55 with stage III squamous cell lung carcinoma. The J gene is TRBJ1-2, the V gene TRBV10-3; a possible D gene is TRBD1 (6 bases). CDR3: CAIRYRDQGYGYTF. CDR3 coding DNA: TGTGCCATCAGATACCGGGACCAGGGGTATGGCTACACCTTC.